This T cell receptor beta chain originates from a study of cytomegalovirus exposure and HLA in healthy donors (dated by TCRdb to the late 2010s). About the full investigation: According to an earlier analysis of a few hundred of the donors, about 190 million T cells yielded approximately 120 million unique TCR beta sequences and about 300 Gb of sequence data. All discovery cohort repertoires had been generated using a single sequencing platform. A later analysis re-examined previously published TCR beta repertoires from hundreds of donors and added high-resolution HLA genotyping to investigate patterns of TCR occurrence. The study aimed to test whether signatures of past pathogen exposure could be identified by cataloging public T cell receptors. Both class I and class II loci were covered by HLA typing, at four-digit resolution. About five DR-DQ haplotypes were treated as single units for association and clustering because of strong linkage in the cohort. An earlier analysis of roughly 600 of the donors used high-throughput TCR beta sequencing to judge whether each TCR beta V gene segment behaved as functional or pseudogenic. Typing coverage varied by locus: about 620-630 donors for A, B, C, DRB1 and DQB1; approximately 560 for DQA1; nearly 610 for DPA1; roughly 450 for DPB1. In the later analysis, no new phenotypic data were used to find candidate immune exposures; instead, reliance was placed on TCR beta sequences and their occurrence across donors. Around 320 gigabases of sequencing data and approximately 80 million unique TCR sequences were included in an early release covering about 620 HLA-typed donors. Alongside the repertoire data, information on donor age, sex, ethnicity and CMV serostatus was compiled. High-throughput TCR immunosequencing, statistical association of individual TCRs with disease status, and machine learning were combined to predict cytomegalovirus infection status. Of the approximately 400 genotyped donors, 81% fell in the genetic ancestry cluster associated with self-reported Caucasian donors. Among 300 to 500 genotyped donors of the cohort, an average of approximately 240,000 unique TCR beta nucleotide sequences was sequenced per donor, of which roughly 17% were non-productive. In addition to the first cohort of 666 subjects, a separate validation cohort of around 110 different subjects was used. In a later genetic analysis, genome-wide SNP genotypes for about three fifths of the roughly 670 donors were used, and that subset was treated as a discovery cohort. Using immunosequencing, the study profiled T cell repertoires from 666 subjects and related those repertoires to cytomegalovirus serostatus.

The cohort was made up of 500 to 800 healthy bone marrow donors. All cohort members were sampled while nominally healthy, although unrecorded immune exposures were likely present. The donor tested CMV seronegative, placing the donor among the 300 to 450 seronegative members of the cohort. Each donor provided a peripheral blood sample, and peripheral blood mononuclear cells were used for TCR beta sequencing. The Qiagen DNeasy Blood Extraction Kit was used to extract genomic DNA from the blood cell samples. About this clone itself: The antigen this receptor binds is unknown. No base-level quality is on record; no much larger clone is a single base apart.

Broader findings and caveats from the paper: In vitro tests confirmed that three of the cytomegalovirus-associated TCR beta chains recognize cytomegalovirus antigens. A later analysis found that TCR association rates varied across HLA loci, with DRB1 alleles showing the most associated TCRs and HLA-C alleles the fewest. In a later genetic analysis, a missense DCLRE1C variant was associated with V-gene and J-gene trimming of TCR beta chains, and the association was replicated in an independent cohort. Most TCR sequences were seen in very few donors, while some public TCRs were found in many individuals. A total of 150 or so TCR beta chains were listed by the study as associated with cytomegalovirus. Correlated functional status among segregating V segments might reflect linkage disequilibrium, but an unknown experimental factor could not be ruled out. In an earlier analysis of roughly 500 of the donors, most TCR beta V segments appeared in productive rearrangements about 87% or about 30% of the time, broadly matching IMGT annotations. This cohort had only TCR beta chains sequenced, and the lack of alpha or paired-chain data limited which features could be detected. Assigning TCR associations to individual alleles was difficult when HLA alleles, especially DR and DQ, strongly co-occurred. A further reported finding was that TCR beta sequences accurately predicted the HLA-A and HLA-B alleles for most subjects in the first cohort. In a later genetic analysis, fewer N-insertions in productive TCRs were reported among donors in an Asian-associated ancestry cluster than the approximately 670-donor mean. The only immune exposure information available for the cohort was CMV serostatus. In both the original and validation cohorts, the classifier was reported to diagnose cytomegalovirus status with high specificity and sensitivity. Because counts were too low, about 17 rarely observed V segments, including chromosome 9 orphons, were excluded from the earlier analysis of 587 of the donors. Sequencing depth was assumed to be roughly uniform across donors in the presence/absence analyses, though that assumption may not hold. In a later analysis, about 16,000 TCR beta sequences were associated with specific HLA alleles at a false discovery rate of 0.05. It was suggested by the authors that the approach could potentially be generalized to other disease states and immunological phenotypes. HLA typing was unavailable for some donors at each locus, so association tests used only the typed subset. Several of the top co-occurrence clusters appeared to be linked to parvovirus B19, influenza, CMV and Epstein-Barr virus, according to a later analysis. According to a later analysis, most CMV-associated TCR beta chains appeared to be HLA-restricted, and the HLA associations seemed to be driven largely by CMV exposure. In a later analysis, HLA-associated TCR beta chains showed more clonal expansion and lower generation probabilities than non-associated chains that were equally common. A cluster of highly shared sequence variants was judged likely to be a technical artifact of the sequencing pipeline. Because the 87-base-pair reads could not distinguish some IMGT-functional V segments, including TRBV6-2 and TRBV6-3, those segments were excluded.

Library prep was done by the immunoSEQ multiplex PCR assay. A mixture of 60 forward primers for TCR Vbeta segments and 13 reverse primers for TCR Jbeta segments was used in the multiplex PCR. A multiplex PCR assay on genomic DNA amplified the CDR3 region of rearranged TCR beta genes. The amplified TCR beta libraries were sequenced on the Illumina HiSeq System as 87-base-pair reads. The published analysis was carried out like this. A later analysis tallied roughly 80 million unique TCR beta chains across the 666 repertoires, and some 12 million of those chains were shared by two or more donors. Raw reads were error-corrected and collapsed into unique sequences with a nearest-neighbor algorithm that merged closely related sequences to remove PCR and sequencing errors. Alignment of CDR3 sequences to IMGT reference sequences was used to assign V, D and J gene segments. For a sequence to be retained, at least a six-nucleotide match to both a V gene segment and a J gene segment was required. A rearrangement counted as productive if the CDR3 had no stop codons and remained in frame with V and J, and every other rearrangement counted as non-productive. CDR3 was defined according to IMGT convention as the region running from the second conserved V-encoded cysteine to the conserved J-encoded phenylalanine. The earlier analysis of approximately 500 of the donors excluded sequences that lacked an unambiguous match to a single V gene segment. In an earlier analysis of almost 600 of the donors, a V segment was called functional when productive rearrangements were above 56.7%, and segregating when the standard deviation between donors exceeded 5%. A statistical classification framework was built for diagnosing cytomegalovirus status from the catalog of TCR beta chain sequences. In a later analysis, V and J genes were assigned by comparing TCR nucleotide sequences against IMGT/GENE-DB human TR gene sequences. Using the TCRdist pipeline, a later analysis assigned CDR3 sequences along with most-parsimonious VDJ recombination scenarios. In a later analysis, every TCR beta chain was defined by the combination of its CDR3 amino acid sequence and its V-gene family, and reads without a unique V-gene family were dropped. A later analysis removed roughly 590 highly shared, low-generation-probability nucleotide sequences to deal with suspected cross-contamination and a sequencing artifact. For each public chain, a later analysis derived a clonal expansion index from normalized ranks of inferred template counts within each repertoire. Generation probabilities in a later analysis came from a VDJ recombination model fitted to out-of-frame rearrangements, and those results were checked against IGoR. A later analysis scored TCR-TCR, TCR-HLA and TCR-CMV co-occurrence with hypergeometric tests, applying a repertoire-size bias correction to TCR pairs. A later analysis estimated false discovery rates by permuting HLA or CMV assignments 20 times. A later analysis grouped co-occurring TCRs with DBSCAN, adding TCRdist sequence similarity when clustering within HLA-allele-positive subsets. Co-occurrence clustering excluded repertoires with fewer than 30,000 or more than 120,000 public chains, plus five with anomalous nucleotide sharing. In TCRdb, the immuneACCESS table is reduced to in-frame sequences with V and J assigned. These tables do not hold every clone; where another copy was compared, an unresolved V gene accounts for under half, and the others remain unexplained. The V and J calls and the clone size are those of that table, but D and trimming were determined from the DNA. In this sample the table shows about 160,000 clones, around 76% of which occur a single time. In total, the top ten clones hold over 1.1% of the sample.

Deletion took 0 bases off V and 4 bases off J, with a span of 15 bases between the germline ends. Reading the germline V gene (reference sequence) gives CDR1 SEHNR and CDR2 FQNEAQ. The CDR3 has 16 amino acids, counting the end cysteine and phenylalanine. Just CDR3 DNA is preserved here, 48 bases in frame from base 1. The receptor was isolated from a man aged 55 to 70 in good health and CMV-seronegative. Sequencing was carried out using PBMCs. The rearrangement joined TRBV7-9 to TRBJ1-2, and possibly TRBD1, on 5 matching bases. This receptor carries the CDR3 CASSLANSMTVYGYTF. The DNA sequence reads TGTGCCAGCAGCTTAGCCAACTCCATGACAGTCTATGGCTACACCTTC.